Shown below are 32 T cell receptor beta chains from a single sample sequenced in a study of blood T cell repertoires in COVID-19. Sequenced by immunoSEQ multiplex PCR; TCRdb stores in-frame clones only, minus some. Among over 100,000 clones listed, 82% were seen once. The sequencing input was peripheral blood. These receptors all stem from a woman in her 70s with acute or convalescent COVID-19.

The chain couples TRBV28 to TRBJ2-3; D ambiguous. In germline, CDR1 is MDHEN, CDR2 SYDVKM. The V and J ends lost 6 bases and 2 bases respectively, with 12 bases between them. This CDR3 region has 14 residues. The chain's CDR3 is CASRARTSTDTQYF. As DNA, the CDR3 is TGTGCCAGCAGGGCCCGAACGTCCACAGATACGCAGTATTTT. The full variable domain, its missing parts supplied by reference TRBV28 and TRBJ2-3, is DVKVTQSSRYLVKRTGEKVFLECVQDMDHENMFWYRQDPGLGLRLIYFSYDVKMKEKGDIPEGYSVSREKKERFSLILESASTNQTSMYLCASRARTSTDTQYFGPGTRLTVL.

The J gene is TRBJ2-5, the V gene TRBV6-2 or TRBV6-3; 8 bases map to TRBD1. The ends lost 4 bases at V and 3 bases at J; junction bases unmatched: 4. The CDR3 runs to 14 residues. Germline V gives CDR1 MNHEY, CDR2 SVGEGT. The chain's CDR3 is CASSLDRVEETQYF. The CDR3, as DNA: TGTGCCAGCAGTTTGGACAGGGTGGAAGAGACCCAGTACTTC.

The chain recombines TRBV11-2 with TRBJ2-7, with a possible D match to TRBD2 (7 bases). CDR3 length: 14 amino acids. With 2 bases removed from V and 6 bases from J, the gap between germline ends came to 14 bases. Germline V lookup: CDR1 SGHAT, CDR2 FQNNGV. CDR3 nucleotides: TGTGCCAGCAGCTTAACCCTCGGGGGGCTCGAGCAGTACGTC. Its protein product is CASSLTLGGLEQYV.

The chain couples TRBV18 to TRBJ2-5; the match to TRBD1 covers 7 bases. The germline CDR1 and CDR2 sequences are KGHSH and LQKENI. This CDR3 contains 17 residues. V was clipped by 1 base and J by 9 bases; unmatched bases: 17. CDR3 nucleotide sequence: TGTGCCAGCTCACCACGGTCTTTCGGGACAGCTCCATGGTCCCAGTACTTC. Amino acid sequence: CASSPRSFGTAPWSQYF.

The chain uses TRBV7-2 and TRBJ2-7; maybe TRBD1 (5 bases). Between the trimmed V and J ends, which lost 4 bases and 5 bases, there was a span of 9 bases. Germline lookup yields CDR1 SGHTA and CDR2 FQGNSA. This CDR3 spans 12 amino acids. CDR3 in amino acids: CASSSQGNEQYF. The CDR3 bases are TGTGCCAGCAGCTCGCAGGGAAACGAGCAGTACTTC.

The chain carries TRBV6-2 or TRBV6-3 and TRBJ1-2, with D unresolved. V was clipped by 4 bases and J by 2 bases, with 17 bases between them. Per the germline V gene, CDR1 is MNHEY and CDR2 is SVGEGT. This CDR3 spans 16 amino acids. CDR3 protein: CASSSQPSTRNYGYTF. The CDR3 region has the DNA TGTGCCAGCAGTTCCCAACCGTCGACAAGGAACTATGGCTACACCTTC.

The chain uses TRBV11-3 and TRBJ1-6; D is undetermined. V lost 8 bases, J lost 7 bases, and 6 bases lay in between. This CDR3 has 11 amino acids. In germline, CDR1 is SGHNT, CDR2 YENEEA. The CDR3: CASAGNSPLHF. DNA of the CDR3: TGTGCCAGCGCGGGGAATTCACCCCTCCACTTT.

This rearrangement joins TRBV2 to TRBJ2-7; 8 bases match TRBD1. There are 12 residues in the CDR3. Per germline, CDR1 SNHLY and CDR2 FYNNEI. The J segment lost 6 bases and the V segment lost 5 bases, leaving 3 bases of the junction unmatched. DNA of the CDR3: TGTGCCAGCAGTTTAGACAGGGGCGAGCAGTACGTC. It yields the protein CASSLDRGEQYV.

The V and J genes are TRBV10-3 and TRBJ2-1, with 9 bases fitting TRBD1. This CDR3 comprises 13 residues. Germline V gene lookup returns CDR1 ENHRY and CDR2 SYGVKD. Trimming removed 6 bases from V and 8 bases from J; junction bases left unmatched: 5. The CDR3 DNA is TGTGCCATCAGAGGACAGGGGTTGGATGAGCAGTTCTTC. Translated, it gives CAIRGQGLDEQFF.

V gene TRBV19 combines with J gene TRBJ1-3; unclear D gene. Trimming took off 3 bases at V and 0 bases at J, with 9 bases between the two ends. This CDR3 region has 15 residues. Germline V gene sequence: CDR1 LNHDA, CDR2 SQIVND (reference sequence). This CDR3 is CASSIEGGSGNTIYF. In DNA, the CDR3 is TGTGCCAGTAGTATCGAGGGCGGCTCTGGAAACACCATATATTTT.

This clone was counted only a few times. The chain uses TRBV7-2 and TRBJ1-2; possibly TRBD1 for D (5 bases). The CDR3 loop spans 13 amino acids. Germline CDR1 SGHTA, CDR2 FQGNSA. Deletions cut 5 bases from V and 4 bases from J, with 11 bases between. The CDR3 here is CASSPPGSYGYTF. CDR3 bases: TGTGCCAGCAGCCCCCCAGGGTCCTATGGCTACACCTTC.

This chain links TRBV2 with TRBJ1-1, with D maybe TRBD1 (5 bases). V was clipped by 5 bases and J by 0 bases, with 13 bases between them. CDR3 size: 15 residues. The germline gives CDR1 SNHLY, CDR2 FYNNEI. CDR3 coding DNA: TGTGCCAGCAGTTTCCAGGGTTCGCTGAACACTGAAGCTTTCTTT. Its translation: CASSFQGSLNTEAFF.

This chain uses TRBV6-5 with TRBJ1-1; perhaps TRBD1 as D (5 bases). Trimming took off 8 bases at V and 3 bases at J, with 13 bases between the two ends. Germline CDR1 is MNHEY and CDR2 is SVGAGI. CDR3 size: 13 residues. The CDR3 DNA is TGTGCCAGCGGGTCTCAGGGTTACACTGAAGCTTTCTTT. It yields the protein CASGSQGYTEAFF.

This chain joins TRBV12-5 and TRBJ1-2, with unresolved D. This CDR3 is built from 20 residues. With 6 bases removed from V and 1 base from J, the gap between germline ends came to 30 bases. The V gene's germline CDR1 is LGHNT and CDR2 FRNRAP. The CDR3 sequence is CASGPPQNSRDTHFNYGYTF. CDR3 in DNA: TGTGCTAGTGGCCCCCCCCAGAACTCGCGAGACACCCATTTTAACTATGGCTACACCTTC. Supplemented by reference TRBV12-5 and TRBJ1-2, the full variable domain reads DARVTQTPRHKVTEMGQEVTMRCQPILGHNTVFWYRQTMMQGLELLAYFRNRAPLDDSGMPKDRFSAEMPDATLATLKIQPSEPRDSAVYFCASGPPQNSRDTHFNYGYTFGSGTRLTVV.

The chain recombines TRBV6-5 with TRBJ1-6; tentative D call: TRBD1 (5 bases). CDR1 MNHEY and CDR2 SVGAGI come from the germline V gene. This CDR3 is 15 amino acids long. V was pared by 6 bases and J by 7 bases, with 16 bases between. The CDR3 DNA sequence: TGTGCCAGCAGGCAATCAGGGTATGAAAATTCACCCCTCCACTTT. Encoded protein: CASRQSGYENSPLHF.

The DNA for the CDR3 is TGCGCCAGCAGCTCACGGTTGGTGAACACTGAAGCTTTCTTT. It specifies CASSSRLVNTEAFF. J is TRBJ1-1 and V is TRBV5-1; D gene ambiguous. Germline CDR1 SGHRS, CDR2 YFSETQ. The CDR3 is 14 residues long. Trimming cost V 3 bases and J 0 bases, with 9 bases left between them.

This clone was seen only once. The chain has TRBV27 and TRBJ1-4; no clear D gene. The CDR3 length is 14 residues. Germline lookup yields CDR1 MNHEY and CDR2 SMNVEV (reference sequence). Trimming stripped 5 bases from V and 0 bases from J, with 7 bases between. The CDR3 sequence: CASSPGATNEKLFF. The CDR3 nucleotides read TGTGCCAGCAGTCCAGGTGCAACTAATGAAAAACTGTTTTTT.

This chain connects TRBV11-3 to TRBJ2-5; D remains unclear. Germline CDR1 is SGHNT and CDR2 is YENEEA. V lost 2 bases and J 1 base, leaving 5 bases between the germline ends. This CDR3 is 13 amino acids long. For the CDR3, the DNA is TGTGCCAGCAGCTTACCGGGCCAAGAGACCCAGTACTTC. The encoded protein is CASSLPGQETQYF.

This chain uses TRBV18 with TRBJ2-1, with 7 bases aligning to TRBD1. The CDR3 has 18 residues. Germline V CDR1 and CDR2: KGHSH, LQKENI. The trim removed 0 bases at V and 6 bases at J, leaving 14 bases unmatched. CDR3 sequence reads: CASSPPRSGRGSPNEQFF. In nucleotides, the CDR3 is TGTGCCAGCTCACCACCTCGATCCGGCAGGGGGTCCCCCAATGAGCAGTTCTTC.

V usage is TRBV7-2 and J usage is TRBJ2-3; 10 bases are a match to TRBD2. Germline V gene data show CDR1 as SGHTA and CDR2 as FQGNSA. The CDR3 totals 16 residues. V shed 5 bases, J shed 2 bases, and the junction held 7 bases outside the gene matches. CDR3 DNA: TGTGCCAGCAGCCGGAGCGGGGGGGTGCTCACAGATACGCAGTATTTT. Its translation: CASSRSGGVLTDTQYF.

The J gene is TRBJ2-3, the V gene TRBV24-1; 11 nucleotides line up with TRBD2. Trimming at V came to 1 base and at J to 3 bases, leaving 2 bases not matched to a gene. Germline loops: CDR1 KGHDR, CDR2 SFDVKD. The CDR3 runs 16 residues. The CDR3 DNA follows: TGTGCCACCAGTGATTTTAGCGGGGGGGCGACAGATACGCAGTATTTT. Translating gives CATSDFSGGATDTQYF.

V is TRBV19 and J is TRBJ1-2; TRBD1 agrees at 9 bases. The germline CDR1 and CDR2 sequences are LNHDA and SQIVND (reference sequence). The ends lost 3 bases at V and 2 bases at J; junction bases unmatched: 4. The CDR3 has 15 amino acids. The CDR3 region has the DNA TGTGCCAGTAGTATCCATGGACAGGGGAACTATGGCTACACCTTC. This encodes CASSIHGQGNYGYTF.

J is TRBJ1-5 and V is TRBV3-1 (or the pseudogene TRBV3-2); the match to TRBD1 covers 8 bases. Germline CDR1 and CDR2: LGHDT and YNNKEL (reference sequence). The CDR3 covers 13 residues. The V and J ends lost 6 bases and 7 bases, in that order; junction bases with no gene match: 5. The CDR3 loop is CASSLQGGQPQHF. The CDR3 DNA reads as TGTGCCAGCAGTCTACAGGGGGGGCAGCCCCAGCATTTT.

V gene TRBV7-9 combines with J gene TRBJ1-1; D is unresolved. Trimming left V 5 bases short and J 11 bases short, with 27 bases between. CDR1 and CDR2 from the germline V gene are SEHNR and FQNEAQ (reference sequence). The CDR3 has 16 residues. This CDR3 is CASSPRGGDGNGKAFF. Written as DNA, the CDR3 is TGTGCCAGCAGCCCTCGCGGAGGTGACGGTAATGGTAAGGCTTTCTTT.

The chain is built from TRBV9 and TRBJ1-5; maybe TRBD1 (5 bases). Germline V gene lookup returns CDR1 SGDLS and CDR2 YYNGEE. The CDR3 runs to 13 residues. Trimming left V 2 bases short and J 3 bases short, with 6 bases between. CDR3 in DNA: TGTGCCAGCAGCGTGGGGCCCAATCAGCCCCAGCATTTT. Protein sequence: CASSVGPNQPQHF.

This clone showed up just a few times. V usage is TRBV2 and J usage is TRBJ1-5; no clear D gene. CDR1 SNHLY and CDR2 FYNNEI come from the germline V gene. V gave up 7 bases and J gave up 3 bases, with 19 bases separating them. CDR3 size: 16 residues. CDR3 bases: TGTGCCAGCACCATAACGCTCACCCGGTCCAATCAGCCCCAGCATTTT. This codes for CASTITLTRSNQPQHF. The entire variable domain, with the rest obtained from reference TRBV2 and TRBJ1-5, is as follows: EPEVTQTPSHQVTQMGQEVILRCVPISNHLYFYWYRQILGQKVEFLVSFYNNEISEKSEIFDDQFSVERPDGSNFTLKIRSTKLEDSAMYFCASTITLTRSNQPQHFGDGTRLSIL.

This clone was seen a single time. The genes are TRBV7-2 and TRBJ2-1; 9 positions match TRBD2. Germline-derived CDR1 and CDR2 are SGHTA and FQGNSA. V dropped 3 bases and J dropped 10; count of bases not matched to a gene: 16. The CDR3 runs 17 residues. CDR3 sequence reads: CASSFTSGPPRAPEQFF. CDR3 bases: TGTGCCAGCAGCTTTACTAGCGGGCCACCGAGAGCCCCAGAGCAGTTCTTC.

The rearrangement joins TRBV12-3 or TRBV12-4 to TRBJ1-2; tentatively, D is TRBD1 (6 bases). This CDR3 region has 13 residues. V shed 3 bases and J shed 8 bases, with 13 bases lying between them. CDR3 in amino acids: CASSFGQGLGYTF. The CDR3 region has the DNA TGTGCCAGCAGTTTTGGGCAGGGGTTGGGCTACACCTTC.

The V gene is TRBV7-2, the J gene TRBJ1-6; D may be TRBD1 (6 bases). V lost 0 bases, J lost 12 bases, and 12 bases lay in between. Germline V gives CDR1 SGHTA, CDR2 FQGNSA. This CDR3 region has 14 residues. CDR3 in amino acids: CASSLARQDRPLHF. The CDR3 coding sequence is TGTGCCAGCAGCTTAGCCCGACAGGACCGACCCCTCCACTTT.

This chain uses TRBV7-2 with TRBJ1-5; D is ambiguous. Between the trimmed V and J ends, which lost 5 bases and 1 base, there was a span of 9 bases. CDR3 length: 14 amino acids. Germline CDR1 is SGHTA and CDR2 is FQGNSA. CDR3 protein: CASSLDVSNQPQHF. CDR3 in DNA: TGTGCCAGCAGCCTAGATGTAAGCAATCAGCCCCAGCATTTT.

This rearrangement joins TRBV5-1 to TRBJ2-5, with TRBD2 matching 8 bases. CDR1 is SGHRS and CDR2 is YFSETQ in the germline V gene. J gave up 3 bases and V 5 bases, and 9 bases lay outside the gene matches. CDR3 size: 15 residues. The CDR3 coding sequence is TGCGCCAGCAGGGTCACAACTAGCGGAAAAGAGACCCAGTACTTC. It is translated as CASRVTTSGKETQYF. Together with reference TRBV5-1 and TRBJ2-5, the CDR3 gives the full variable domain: KAGVTQTPRYLIKTRGQQVTLSCSPISGHRSVSWYQQTPGQGLQFLFEYFSETQRNKGNFPGRFSGRQFSNSRSEMNVSTLELGDSALYLCASRVTTSGKETQYFGPGTRLLVL.

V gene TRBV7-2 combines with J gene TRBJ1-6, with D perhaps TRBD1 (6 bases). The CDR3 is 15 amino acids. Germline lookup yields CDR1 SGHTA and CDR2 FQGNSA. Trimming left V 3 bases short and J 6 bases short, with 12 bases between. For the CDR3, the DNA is TGTGCCAGCAGCTTGTTGGGACAAATTAATTCACCCCTCCACTTT. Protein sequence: CASSLLGQINSPLHF.